This record concerns one TCR beta chain sequence. The data were obtained in a study of T cells after somatic rescue of genetic block. Sequenced by immunoSEQ multiplex PCR; TCRdb stores in-frame clones only, minus some. The table lists roughly 11,000 clones, under 85% of them singletons. Looked up from germline, CDR1 is LGHNA and CDR2 is YSLEER. Deletions cut 4 bases from V and 5 bases from J, with 17 bases between. This CDR3 is 15 amino acids long. The sequenced sample consisted of peripheral blood mononuclear cells (PBMCs). The TCR comes from a boy younger than 18. V usage is TRBV4-3 and J usage is TRBJ1-1, with D maybe TRBD1 (5 bases). The CDR3 is CASSPDGTGLTEAFF. CDR3 DNA sequence: TGCGCCAGCAGCCCGGATGGAACAGGCTTAACTGAAGCTTTCTTT.